Listed below are T cell receptor beta chains from one sample, sequenced in a study of blood T cells in healthy people across ages. MiXCR, applied by TCRdb to the 5' RACE reads, yields one record per CDR3 protein. The sample includes just under 900,000 distinct CDR3 sequences, 25% to 35% of them seen just once. Specimen: blood. The receptor set was obtained from a woman at least 80 years old in good health. Each CDR3 is given with its conserved first and last residue. The D gene is left open where the match is weak. The size field is filled for only some rows; it gives once, few, many or a size class.

>TRBV7-9|NA|NA|TRBJ1-2
TGTGCCAGCAGCTCCGGCGGGGAGGGTCCGACTAACTATGGCTACACCTTC
CASSSGGEGPTNYGYTF
>TRBV3-1|NA|NA|TRBJ2-5
TGTGCCAGCAACCAAGTGAGGGGGACCGGTAAGACCCAGTACTTC
CASNQVRGTGKTQYF
>TRBV2|TRBD2|NA|TRBJ2-5
TGTGCCAGCAGTGCCGGGACTAGCGGGGCCCAAGAGACCCAGTACTTC
CASSAGTSGAQETQYF
>TRBV20-1|NA|NA|TRBJ2-2
TGCAGTGCTTACTCCGGGGAGCTGTTTTTT
CSAYSGELFF
>TRBV11-2|NA|NA|TRBJ2-1
TGTGCCAGCAGCTCGAACCGGCGGGGCTCGCAAAATGAGCAGTTCTTC
CASSSNRRGSQNEQFF
>TRBV5-1|NA|many|TRBJ2-4
TGCGCCAGCAGCTTGGGGGCTGAGAGAGCCAAAAACATTCAGTACTTC
CASSLGAERAKNIQYF
>TRBV7-9|NA|many|TRBJ2-7
TGTGCCAGCAGCTTAGAGTACGAGCAGTACTTC
CASSLEYEQYF
>TRBV6-6|NA|few|TRBJ1-2
TGTGCCAGCAGTTATGGGGGGGCGAACTATGGCTACACCTTC
CASSYGGANYGYTF
>TRBV30|NA|NA|TRBJ1-1
TGTGCCCTCTCCGCGAGGGCCAATGAAGCTTTCTTT
CALSARANEAFF
>TRBV9|TRBD1|NA|TRBJ1-6
TGTGCCAGCAGCGTAGAGGGACAGTATAATTCACCCCTCCACTTT
CASSVEGQYNSPLHF
>TRBV6-1|NA|many|TRBJ2-7
TGTGCCAGCAGGGGCCCCGGTCTTTCAGGCTACGAGCAGTACTTC
CASRGPGLSGYEQYF
>TRBV12-3/TRBV12-4|NA|once|TRBJ2-7
TGTGCCAGCAGTTTAATAGGTCTGAAGGATTACGAGCAGTACTTC
CASSLIGLKDYEQYF
>TRBV24-1|NA|many|TRBJ1-2
TGTGCCACCAGTCCGGACAGCCTTGGCTACACCTTC
CATSPDSLGYTF
>TRBV6-6|TRBD1|few|TRBJ1-2
TGTGCCAGCAGCCAAGCCGGGACAGCTTCATACTATGGCTACACCTTC
CASSQAGTASYYGYTF